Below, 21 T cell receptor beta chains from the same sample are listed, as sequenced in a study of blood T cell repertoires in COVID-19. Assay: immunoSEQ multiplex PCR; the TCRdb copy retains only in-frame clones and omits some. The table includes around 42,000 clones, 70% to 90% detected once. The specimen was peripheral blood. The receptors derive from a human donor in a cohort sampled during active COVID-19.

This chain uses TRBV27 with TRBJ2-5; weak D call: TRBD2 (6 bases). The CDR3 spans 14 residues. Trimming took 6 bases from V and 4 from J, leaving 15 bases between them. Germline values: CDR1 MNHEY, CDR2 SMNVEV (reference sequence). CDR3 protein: CASRVGGHGETQYF. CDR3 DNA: TGTGCCAGCAGGGTGGGAGGCCATGGAGAGACCCAGTACTTC.

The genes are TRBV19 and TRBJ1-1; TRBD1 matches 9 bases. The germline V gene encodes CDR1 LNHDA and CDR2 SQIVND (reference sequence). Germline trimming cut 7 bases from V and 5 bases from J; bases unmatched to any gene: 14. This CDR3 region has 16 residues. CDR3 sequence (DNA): TGTGCCAGTACGGGGGACAGGGAAAGAATGGTGACTGAAGCTTTCTTT. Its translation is CASTGDRERMVTEAFF.

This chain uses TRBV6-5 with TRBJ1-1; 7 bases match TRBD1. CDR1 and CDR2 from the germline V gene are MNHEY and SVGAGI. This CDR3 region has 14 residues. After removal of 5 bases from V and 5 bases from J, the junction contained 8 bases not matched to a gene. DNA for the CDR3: TGTGCCAGCAGTAGACAGGGTGGGCGGACTGAAGCTTTCTTT. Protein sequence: CASSRQGGRTEAFF.

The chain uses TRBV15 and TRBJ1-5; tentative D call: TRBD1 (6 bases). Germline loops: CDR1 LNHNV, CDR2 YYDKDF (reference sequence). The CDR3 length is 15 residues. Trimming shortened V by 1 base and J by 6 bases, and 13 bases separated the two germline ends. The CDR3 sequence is CATSRVAGGGQPQHF. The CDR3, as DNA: TGTGCCACCAGCAGAGTAGCGGGGGGCGGTCAGCCCCAGCATTTT.

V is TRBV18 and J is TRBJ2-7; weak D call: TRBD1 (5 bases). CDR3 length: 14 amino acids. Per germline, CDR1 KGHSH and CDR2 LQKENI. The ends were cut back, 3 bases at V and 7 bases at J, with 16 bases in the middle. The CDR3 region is CASSPKIRAEEQYF. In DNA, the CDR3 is TGTGCCAGCTCACCTAAGATCAGGGCTGAGGAGCAGTACTTC.

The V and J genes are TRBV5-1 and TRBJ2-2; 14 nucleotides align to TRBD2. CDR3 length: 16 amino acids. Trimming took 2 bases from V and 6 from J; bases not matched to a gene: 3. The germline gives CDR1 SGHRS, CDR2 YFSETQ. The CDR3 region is CASSLLTSGGAGELFF. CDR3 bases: TGCGCCAGCAGCTTACTGACTAGCGGGGGGGCCGGGGAGCTGTTTTTT.

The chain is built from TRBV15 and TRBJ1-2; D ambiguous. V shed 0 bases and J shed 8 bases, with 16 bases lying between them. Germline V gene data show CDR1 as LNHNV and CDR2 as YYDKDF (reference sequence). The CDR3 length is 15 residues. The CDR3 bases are TGTGCCACCAGCAGAGATCGGCGGGATCTCTGGGGCTACACCTTC. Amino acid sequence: CATSRDRRDLWGYTF.

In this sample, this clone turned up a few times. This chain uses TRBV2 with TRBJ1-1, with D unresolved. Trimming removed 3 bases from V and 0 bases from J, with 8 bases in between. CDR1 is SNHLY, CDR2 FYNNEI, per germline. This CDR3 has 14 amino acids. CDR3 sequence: CASSEENMNTEAFF. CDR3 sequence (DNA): TGTGCCAGCAGTGAGGAGAACATGAACACTGAAGCTTTCTTT.

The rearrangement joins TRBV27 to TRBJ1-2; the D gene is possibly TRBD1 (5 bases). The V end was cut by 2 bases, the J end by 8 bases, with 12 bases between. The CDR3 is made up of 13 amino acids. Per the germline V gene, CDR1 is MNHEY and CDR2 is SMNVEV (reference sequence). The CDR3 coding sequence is TGTGCCAGCAGTTTAGGGTCAGGGAACGGCTACACCTTC. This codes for CASSLGSGNGYTF.

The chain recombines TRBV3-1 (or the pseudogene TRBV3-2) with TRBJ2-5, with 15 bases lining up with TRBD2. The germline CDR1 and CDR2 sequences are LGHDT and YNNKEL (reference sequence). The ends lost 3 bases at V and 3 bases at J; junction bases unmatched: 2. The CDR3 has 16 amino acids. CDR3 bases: TGTGCCAGCAGCCACTGGACTAGCGGGGGGGAAGAGACCCAGTACTTC. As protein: CASSHWTSGGEETQYF.

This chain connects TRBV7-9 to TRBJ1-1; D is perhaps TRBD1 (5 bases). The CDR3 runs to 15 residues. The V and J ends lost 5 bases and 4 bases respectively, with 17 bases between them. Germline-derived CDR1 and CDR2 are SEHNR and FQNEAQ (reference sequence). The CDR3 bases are TGTGCCAGCAGCCGCAGCCTGGGGGGAGCCACTGAAGCTTTCTTT. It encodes CASSRSLGGATEAFF.

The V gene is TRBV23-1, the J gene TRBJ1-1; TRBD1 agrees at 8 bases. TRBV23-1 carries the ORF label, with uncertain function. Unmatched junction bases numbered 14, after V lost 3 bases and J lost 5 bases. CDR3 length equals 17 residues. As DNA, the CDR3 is TGCGCCAGCAGTCATAAAAAGCTAGGACAGGGAGGTACTGAAGCTTTCTTT. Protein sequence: CASSHKKLGQGGTEAFF.

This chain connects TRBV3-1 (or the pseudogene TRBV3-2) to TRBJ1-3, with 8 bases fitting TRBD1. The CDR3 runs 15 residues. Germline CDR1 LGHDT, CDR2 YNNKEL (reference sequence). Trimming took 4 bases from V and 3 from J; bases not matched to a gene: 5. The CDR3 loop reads CASSRGQGLGNTIYF. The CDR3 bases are TGTGCCAGCAGCCGCGGACAGGGACTTGGAAACACCATATATTTT.

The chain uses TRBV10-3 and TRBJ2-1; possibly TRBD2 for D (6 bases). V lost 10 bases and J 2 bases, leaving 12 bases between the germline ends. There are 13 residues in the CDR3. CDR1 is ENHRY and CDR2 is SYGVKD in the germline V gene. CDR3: CATRDSTYNEQFF. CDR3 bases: TGTGCCACCCGGGACTCAACCTACAATGAGCAGTTCTTC.

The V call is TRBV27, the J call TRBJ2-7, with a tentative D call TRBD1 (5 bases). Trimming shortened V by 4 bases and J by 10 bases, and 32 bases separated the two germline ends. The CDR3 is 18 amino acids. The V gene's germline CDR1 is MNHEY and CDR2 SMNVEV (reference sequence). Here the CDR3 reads CASSYSPWFRGSKTQQYF. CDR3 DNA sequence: TGTGCCAGCAGTTACTCCCCCTGGTTTAGGGGTTCTAAGACTCAACAGTACTTC.

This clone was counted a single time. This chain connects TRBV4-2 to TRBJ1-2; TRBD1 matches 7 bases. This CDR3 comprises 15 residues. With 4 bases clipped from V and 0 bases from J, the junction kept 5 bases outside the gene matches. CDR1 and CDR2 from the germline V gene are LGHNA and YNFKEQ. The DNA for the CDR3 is TGTGCCAGCAGCCTCGACAGGGAAGCTAACTATGGCTACACCTTC. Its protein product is CASSLDREANYGYTF.

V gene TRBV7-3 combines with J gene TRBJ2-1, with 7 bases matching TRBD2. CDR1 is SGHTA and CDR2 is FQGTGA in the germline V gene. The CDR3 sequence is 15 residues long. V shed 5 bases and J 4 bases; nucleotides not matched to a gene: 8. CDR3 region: CASSRTSGAYNEQFF. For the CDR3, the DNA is TGTGCCAGCAGCCGGACTAGTGGAGCGTACAATGAGCAGTTCTTC.

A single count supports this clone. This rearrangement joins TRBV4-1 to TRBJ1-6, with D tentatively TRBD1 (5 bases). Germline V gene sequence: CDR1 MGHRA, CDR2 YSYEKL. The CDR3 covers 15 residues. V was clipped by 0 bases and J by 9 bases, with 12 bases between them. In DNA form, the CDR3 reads TGCGCCAGCAGCCAAGAGCAGGGCCCCACTTCACCCCTCCACTTT. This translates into CASSQEQGPTSPLHF.

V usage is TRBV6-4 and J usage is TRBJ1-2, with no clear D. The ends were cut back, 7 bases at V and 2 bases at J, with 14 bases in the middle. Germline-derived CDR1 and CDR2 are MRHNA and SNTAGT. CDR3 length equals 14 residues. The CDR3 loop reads CASNSAPWNYGYTF. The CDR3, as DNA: TGTGCCAGCAACAGTGCGCCCTGGAACTATGGCTACACCTTC.

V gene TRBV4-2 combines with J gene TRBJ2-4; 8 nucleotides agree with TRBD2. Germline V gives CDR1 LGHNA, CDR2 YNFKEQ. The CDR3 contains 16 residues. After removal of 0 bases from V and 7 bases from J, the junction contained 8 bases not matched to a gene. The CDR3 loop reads CASSQDPGGQVNIQYF. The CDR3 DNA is TGTGCCAGCAGCCAAGACCCGGGGGGGCAAGTGAACATTCAGTACTTC.

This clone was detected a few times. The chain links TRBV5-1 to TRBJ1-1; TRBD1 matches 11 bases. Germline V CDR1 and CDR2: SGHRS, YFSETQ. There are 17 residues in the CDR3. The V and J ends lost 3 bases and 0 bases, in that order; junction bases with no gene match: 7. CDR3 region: CASSSGQGAFLNTEAFF. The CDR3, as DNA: TGCGCCAGCAGCTCAGGACAGGGGGCATTTCTGAACACTGAAGCTTTCTTT.